One and the same sample provided the 25 T cell receptor beta chains below, sequenced in a study of PD-L1 blockade in urothelial cancer. Sample time point: peripheral blood 6 weeks after treatment start. Profiling relied on immunoSEQ multiplex PCR, and the TCRdb table lists in-frame clones only, not all of them. The table includes some 120,000 clones, 86% detected once. The sample here was PBMCs, taken around atezolizumab (anti-PD-L1) treatment. The receptors were sampled from a man aged 50 or older with urothelial cancer.

V gene TRBV19 combines with J gene TRBJ2-7, with TRBD2 as a possible D gene (6 bases). The CDR3 covers 16 residues. Germline assignment: CDR1 LNHDA and CDR2 SQIVND (reference sequence). V was cut by 2 bases and J by 2 bases, with 16 bases left in between. The CDR3 bases are TGTGCCAGTAGTATAATAGGGATAGCGGATCCCTACGAGCAGTACTTC. It specifies CASSIIGIADPYEQYF.

The rearrangement links TRBV7-9 to TRBJ2-2, with 7 bases fitting TRBD2. V shed 1 base, J shed 5 bases, and the junction held 7 bases outside the gene matches. Germline CDR1 is SEHNR and CDR2 is FQNEAQ (reference sequence). The CDR3 consists of 16 residues. The CDR3 sequence: CASSLDAGEETGELFF. CDR3 DNA sequence: TGTGCCAGCAGCTTAGACGCGGGAGAGGAGACCGGGGAGCTGTTTTTT.

This sequence joins TRBV5-6 and TRBJ1-6; weak D call: TRBD1 (5 bases). The CDR3 runs to 16 residues. Trimming pared 4 bases from V and 7 bases from J, leaving 18 bases between. From germline, CDR1 is SGHDT and CDR2 YYEEEE. The chain's CDR3 is CASSASGYLSNSPLHF. The CDR3, as DNA: TGTGCCAGCAGCGCATCAGGGTACCTAAGCAATTCACCCCTCCACTTT.

The rearrangement links TRBV19 to TRBJ2-5, with TRBD2 as a possible D gene (6 bases). The V and J ends lost 7 bases and 5 bases respectively, with 14 bases between them. In germline, CDR1 is LNHDA, CDR2 SQIVND (reference sequence). The CDR3 runs to 13 residues. As DNA, the CDR3 is TGTGCCAGTAATATGCGGGGAGCGGAGACCCAGTACTTC. Amino acid sequence: CASNMRGAETQYF.

V and J are TRBV7-9 and TRBJ1-1; D is uncertain. This CDR3 region has 14 residues. The germline V gene has CDR1 SEHNR and CDR2 FQNEAQ (reference sequence). V lost 2 bases, J lost 2 bases, and 9 bases lay in between. The CDR3 region is CASSLSQKNTEAFF. The DNA of the CDR3 is TGTGCCAGCAGCTTAAGTCAGAAAAACACTGAAGCTTTCTTT.

The V call is TRBV14, the J call TRBJ2-1; TRBD2 agrees at 11 bases. Trimming took 3 bases from V and 9 from J; bases not matched to a gene: 7. The CDR3 length is 15 residues. In germline, CDR1 is SGHDN, CDR2 FVKESK. The CDR3: CASSHSGRAVGEQFF. CDR3 nucleotides: TGTGCCAGCAGCCATAGCGGGAGGGCGGTCGGTGAGCAGTTCTTC. Filled out from reference TRBV14 and TRBJ2-1, the complete variable domain reads EAGVTQFPSHSVIEKGQTVTLRCDPISGHDNLYWYRRVMGKEIKFLLHFVKESKQDESGMPNNRFLAERTGGTYSTLKVQPAELEDSGVYFCASSHSGRAVGEQFFGPGTRLTVL.

The CDR3 DNA sequence: TGTGCCAGCAGTCGACAGTATGAGCAGTTCTTC. Encoded protein: CASSRQYEQFF. The chain joins TRBV28 to TRBJ2-1; tentative D call: TRBD1 (5 bases). Trimming stripped 5 bases from V and 8 bases from J, with 7 bases between. The germline gives CDR1 MDHEN, CDR2 SYDVKM. This CDR3 comprises 11 residues.

The chain is built from TRBV11-3 and TRBJ2-1; 9 bases agree with TRBD2. V lost 3 bases, J lost 6 bases, and 6 bases stayed unmatched. Germline V CDR1 and CDR2: SGHNT, YENEEA. There are 15 residues in the CDR3. CDR3 sequence (DNA): TGTGCCAGCAGCTTGGGCGGGAGGGCCGGCAATGAGCAGTTCTTC. Translating gives CASSLGGRAGNEQFF.

The chain combines TRBV2 with TRBJ2-5; D uncertain. Trimming shortened V by 6 bases and J by 4 bases, and 15 bases separated the two germline ends. CDR3 length: 14 amino acids. Germline V lookup: CDR1 SNHLY, CDR2 FYNNEI. The DNA for the CDR3 is TGTGCCAGCAGGACCGGGTTGTCCGGAGAGACCCAGTACTTC. Its translation: CASRTGLSGETQYF.

The V and J genes are TRBV19 and TRBJ1-5; TRBD1 agrees at 9 bases. From germline, CDR1 is LNHDA and CDR2 SQIVND (reference sequence). This CDR3 region has 15 residues. Germline trimming cut 5 bases from V and 9 bases from J; bases unmatched to any gene: 11. The DNA of the CDR3 is TGTGCCAGTAGTTTACCGGGACAGGGAATAGGGCCCCAGCATTTT. It codes for CASSLPGQGIGPQHF.

The rearrangement joins TRBV6-6 to TRBJ1-1; no clear D gene. V was pared by 6 bases and J by 11 bases, with 22 bases between. The length of the CDR3 is 14 residues. Germline CDR1 is MNHNY and CDR2 is SVGAGI (reference sequence). The DNA of the CDR3 is TGTGCCAGCAGACTGCAAGTCGTTAGCTCCTCGGCTTTCTTT. Its translation is CASRLQVVSSSAFF.

The rearrangement links TRBV20-1 to TRBJ1-4; D not resolved. CDR3 length: 11 residues. Trimming removed 1 base at V and 7 bases at J, with 4 bases between. Germline CDR1 DFQATT, CDR2 SNEGSKA (reference sequence). Here the CDR3 reads CSARAGEKLFF. CDR3 in DNA: TGCAGTGCTAGAGCGGGTGAAAAACTGTTTTTT.

The chain uses TRBV6-6 and TRBJ1-1; a possible D gene is TRBD1 (5 bases). The length of the CDR3 is 15 residues. V was clipped by 7 bases and J by 0 bases, with 15 bases between them. Germline values: CDR1 MNHNY, CDR2 SVGAGI (reference sequence). The CDR3 bases are TGTGCCAGCACCCAGTCCCCGACAGTGAACACTGAAGCTTTCTTT. Translating gives CASTQSPTVNTEAFF.

V and J are TRBV5-1 and TRBJ1-1; a possible D gene is TRBD1 (6 bases). V was pared by 4 bases and J by 7 bases, with 26 bases between. The CDR3 is 17 residues long. The V gene's germline CDR1 is SGHRS and CDR2 YFSETQ. The CDR3 reads CASSLTGTVQGTGEAFF. The CDR3 DNA follows: TGCGCCAGCAGCCTGACAGGTACGGTCCAGGGTACGGGTGAAGCTTTCTTT.

The J gene is TRBJ2-5, the V gene TRBV7-9; 14 positions agree with TRBD2. There are 15 residues in the CDR3. The ends lost 5 bases at V and 5 bases at J; junction bases unmatched: 4. CDR1 SEHNR and CDR2 FQNEAQ come from the germline V gene (reference sequence). This CDR3 reads CASSLGLAGVETQYF. The CDR3 DNA follows: TGTGCCAGCAGCCTGGGACTAGCGGGAGTGGAGACCCAGTACTTC.

V usage is TRBV5-6 and J usage is TRBJ1-4, with no clear D. Germline values: CDR1 SGHDT, CDR2 YYEEEE. The CDR3 totals 16 residues. Trimming shortened V by 4 bases and J by 0 bases, and 13 bases separated the two germline ends. The CDR3 here is CASSPGGRATNEKLFF. CDR3 nucleotide sequence: TGTGCCAGCAGCCCGGGAGGCCGTGCAACTAATGAAAAACTGTTTTTT. The full variable domain, with the rest looked up from reference TRBV5-6 and TRBJ1-4, is DAGVTQSPTHLIKTRGQQVTLRCSPKSGHDTVSWYQQALGQGPQFIFQYYEEEERQRGNFPDRFSGHQFPNYSSELNVNALLLGDSALYLCASSPGGRATNEKLFFGSGTQLSVL.

Of note for this clone: At the DNA level, this CDR3 is encoded by other sequences in the same sample as well. V usage is TRBV28 and J usage is TRBJ1-3; possible D gene TRBD1, 5 bases. The CDR3 has 14 amino acids. Germline V CDR1 and CDR2: MDHEN, SYDVKM. Deletions cut 7 bases from V and 2 bases from J, with 12 bases between. CDR3 nucleotides: TGTGCCAGCATCCGGGGGGGGACTGGAAACACCATATATTTT. Protein sequence: CASIRGGTGNTIYF.

The chain combines TRBV28 with TRBJ2-2, with TRBD2 matching 10 bases. The CDR3 has 15 residues. Germline CDR1 reads MDHEN; CDR2 reads SYDVKM. V lost 8 bases, J lost 7 bases, and 10 bases stayed unmatched. CDR3 DNA: TGTGCCAGCGGACTAGCGGTAACCGGGGGCGGGGAGCTGTTTTTT. Translated, it gives CASGLAVTGGGELFF.

V is TRBV15 and J is TRBJ2-1; the D gene is possibly TRBD1 (6 bases). The CDR3 extends over 18 amino acids. V shed 3 bases and J shed 2 bases, with 20 bases lying between them. Germline V gene lookup returns CDR1 LNHNV and CDR2 YYDKDF (reference sequence). Written as DNA, the CDR3 is TGTGCCACCAGCAGCGCATCACAGGGCCCACGCCCCTACAATGAGCAGTTCTTC. This gives the protein CATSSASQGPRPYNEQFF.

In this sample, this clone turned up a few times. The CDR3 DNA reads TGTGCCAGCAGCACCAGGTACTCTGGAAACACCATATATTTT. This sequence encodes CASSTRYSGNTIYF. This chain connects TRBV7-8 to TRBJ1-3; D remains unclear. This CDR3 region has 14 residues. CDR1 is SGHVS, CDR2 FQNEAQ, per germline. The germline V and J ends were trimmed by 5 bases and 0 bases, with 8 bases remaining between them.

The table lists this clone with a few counts. The chain has TRBV2 and TRBJ1-5; D remains ambiguous. From germline, CDR1 is SNHLY and CDR2 FYNNEI. The CDR3 loop spans 15 amino acids. V was trimmed by 3 bases and J by 0 bases, leaving 9 bases between them. The DNA of the CDR3 is TGTGCCAGCAGTGATTTGCGAAATAGCAATCAGCCCCAGCATTTT. It specifies CASSDLRNSNQPQHF.

The chain employs TRBV7-2 and TRBJ2-1, with 14 bases lining up with TRBD2. This CDR3 has 17 residues. V was pared by 5 bases and J by 8 bases, with 11 bases of the junction left unmatched. The germline gives CDR1 SGHTA, CDR2 FQGNSA. CDR3 sequence (DNA): TGTGCCAGCAGCCCCCGACTAGCGGGAGGGGGGGGGTATGAGCAGTTCTTC. The encoded protein is CASSPRLAGGGGYEQFF.

This clone appeared once. V usage is TRBV4-1 and J usage is TRBJ2-1; no clear D. The CDR3 has 16 amino acids. Germline values: CDR1 MGHRA, CDR2 YSYEKL. The V end lost 0 bases, the J end lost 2 bases, and 11 bases lay between the germline ends. This chain's CDR3 is CASSQDGHLTYNEQFF. CDR3 DNA sequence: TGCGCCAGCAGCCAAGATGGGCACCTAACCTACAATGAGCAGTTCTTC.

The chain couples TRBV11-2 to TRBJ1-3; TRBD1 might be the D (5 bases). This CDR3 contains 16 residues. Per the germline V gene, CDR1 is SGHAT and CDR2 is FQNNGV. Trimming took off 0 bases at V and 0 bases at J, with 9 bases between the two ends. The DNA of the CDR3 is TGTGCCAGCAGCTTAGAACGGGGGATCTCTGGAAACACCATATATTTT. Its translation is CASSLERGISGNTIYF.

Here the CDR3 DNA reads TGCAGCGCATACAGGGGCGAAAAACTGTTTTTT. Protein: CSAYRGEKLFF. The rearrangement joins TRBV29-1 to TRBJ1-4; TRBD1 matches at 7 bases. J was trimmed by 8 bases and V by 7 bases; bases with no gene match: 4. Per germline, CDR1 SQVTM and CDR2 ANQGSEA. CDR3 length: 11 residues.